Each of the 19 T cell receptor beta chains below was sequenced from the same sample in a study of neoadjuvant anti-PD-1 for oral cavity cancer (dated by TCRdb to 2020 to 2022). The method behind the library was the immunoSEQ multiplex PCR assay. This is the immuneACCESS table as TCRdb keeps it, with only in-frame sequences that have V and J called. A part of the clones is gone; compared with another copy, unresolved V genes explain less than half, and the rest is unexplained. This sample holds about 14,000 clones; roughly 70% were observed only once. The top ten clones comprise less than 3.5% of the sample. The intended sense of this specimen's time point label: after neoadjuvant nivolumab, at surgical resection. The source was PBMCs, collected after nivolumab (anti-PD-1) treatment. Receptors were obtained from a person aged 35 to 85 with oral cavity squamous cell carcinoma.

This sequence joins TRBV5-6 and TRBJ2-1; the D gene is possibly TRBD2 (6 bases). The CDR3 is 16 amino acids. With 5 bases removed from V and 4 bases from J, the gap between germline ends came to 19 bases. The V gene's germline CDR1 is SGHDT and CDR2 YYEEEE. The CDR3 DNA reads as TGTGCCAGCAGACCTTCTCGTAGCGGTTTTTACAATGAGCAGTTCTTC. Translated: CASRPSRSGFYNEQFF. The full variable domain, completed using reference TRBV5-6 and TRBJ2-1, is DAGVTQSPTHLIKTRGQQVTLRCSPKSGHDTVSWYQQALGQGPQFIFQYYEEEERQRGNFPDRFSGHQFPNYSSELNVNALLLGDSALYLCASRPSRSGFYNEQFFGPGTRLTVL.

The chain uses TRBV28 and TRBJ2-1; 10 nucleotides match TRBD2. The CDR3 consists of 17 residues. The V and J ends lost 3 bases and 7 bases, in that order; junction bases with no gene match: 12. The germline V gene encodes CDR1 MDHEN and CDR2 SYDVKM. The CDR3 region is CASSFPSGSGVANEQFF. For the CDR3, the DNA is TGTGCCAGCAGTTTCCCTAGCGGGAGCGGGGTAGCAAATGAGCAGTTCTTC.

The CDR3 nucleotides are TGTGCCAGCAGCTTGAGGAGATCTACCTGGAATGAGCAGTTCTTC. Translating gives CASSLRRSTWNEQFF. This sequence joins TRBV5-6 and TRBJ2-1; D is ambiguous. The CDR3 extends over 15 amino acids. The V and J ends lost 1 base and 7 bases respectively, with 15 bases between them. The germline CDR1 and CDR2 sequences are SGHDT and YYEEEE.

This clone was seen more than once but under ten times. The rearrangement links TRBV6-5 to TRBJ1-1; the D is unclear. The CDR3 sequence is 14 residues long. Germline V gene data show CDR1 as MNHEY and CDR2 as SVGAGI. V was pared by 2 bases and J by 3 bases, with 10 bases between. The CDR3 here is CASSYETRDTEAFF. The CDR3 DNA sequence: TGTGCCAGCAGTTACGAGACACGGGACACTGAAGCTTTCTTT.

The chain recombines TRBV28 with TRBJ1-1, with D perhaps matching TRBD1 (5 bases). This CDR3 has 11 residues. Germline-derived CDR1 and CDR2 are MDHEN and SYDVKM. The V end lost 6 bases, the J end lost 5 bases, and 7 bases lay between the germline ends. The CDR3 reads CASRQVTEAFF. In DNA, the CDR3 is TGTGCCAGCAGACAGGTGACTGAAGCTTTCTTT. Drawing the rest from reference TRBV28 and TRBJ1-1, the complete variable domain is DVKVTQSSRYLVKRTGEKVFLECVQDMDHENMFWYRQDPGLGLRLIYFSYDVKMKEKGDIPEGYSVSREKKERFSLILESASTNQTSMYLCASRQVTEAFFGQGTRLTVV.

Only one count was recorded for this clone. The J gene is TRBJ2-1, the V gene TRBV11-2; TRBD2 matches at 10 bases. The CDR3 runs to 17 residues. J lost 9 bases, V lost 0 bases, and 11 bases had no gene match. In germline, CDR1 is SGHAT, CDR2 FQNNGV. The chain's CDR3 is CASSLDLGTSVVSEQFF. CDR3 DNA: TGTGCCAGCAGCTTAGATCTGGGGACTAGCGTGGTTAGTGAGCAGTTCTTC. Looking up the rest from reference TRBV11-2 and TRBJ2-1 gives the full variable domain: EAGVAQSPRYKIIEKRQSVAFWCNPISGHATLYWYQQILGQGPKLLIQFQNNGVVDDSQLPKDRFSAERLKGVDSTLKIQPAKLEDSAVYLCASSLDLGTSVVSEQFFGPGTRLTVL.

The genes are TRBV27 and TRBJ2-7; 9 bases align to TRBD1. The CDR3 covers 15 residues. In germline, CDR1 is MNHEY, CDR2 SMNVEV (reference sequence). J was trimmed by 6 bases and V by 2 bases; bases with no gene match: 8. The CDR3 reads CASSLMTGGRGEQYF. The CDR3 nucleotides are TGTGCCAGCAGTTTAATGACAGGGGGAAGGGGCGAGCAGTACTTC.

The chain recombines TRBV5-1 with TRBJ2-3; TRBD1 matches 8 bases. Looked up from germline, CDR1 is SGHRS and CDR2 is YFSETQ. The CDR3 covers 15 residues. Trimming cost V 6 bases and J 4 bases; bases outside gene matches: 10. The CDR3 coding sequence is TGCGCCAGCATGGGGACAGGAGGGAGTGCAGATACGCAGTATTTT. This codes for CASMGTGGSADTQYF.

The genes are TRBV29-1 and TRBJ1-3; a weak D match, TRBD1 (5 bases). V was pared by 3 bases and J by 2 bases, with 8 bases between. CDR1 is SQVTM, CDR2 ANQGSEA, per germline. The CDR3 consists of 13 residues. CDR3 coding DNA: TGCAGCGTTGACGTAGGGGCTGGAAACACCATATATTTT. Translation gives CSVDVGAGNTIYF.

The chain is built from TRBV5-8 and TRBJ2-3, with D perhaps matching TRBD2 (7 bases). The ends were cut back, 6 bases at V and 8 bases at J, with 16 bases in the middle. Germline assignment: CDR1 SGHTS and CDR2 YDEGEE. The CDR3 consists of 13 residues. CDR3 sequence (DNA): TGTGCCAGCACGACGCCGGGGGGCGGTACGCAGTATTTT. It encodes CASTTPGGGTQYF.

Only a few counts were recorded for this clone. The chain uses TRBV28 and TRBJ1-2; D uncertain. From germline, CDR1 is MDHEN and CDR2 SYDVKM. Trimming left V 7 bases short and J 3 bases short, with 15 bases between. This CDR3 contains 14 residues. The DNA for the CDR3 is TGTGCCAGCACGAGCCTACCCTCTTACTATGGCTACACCTTC. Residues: CASTSLPSYYGYTF.

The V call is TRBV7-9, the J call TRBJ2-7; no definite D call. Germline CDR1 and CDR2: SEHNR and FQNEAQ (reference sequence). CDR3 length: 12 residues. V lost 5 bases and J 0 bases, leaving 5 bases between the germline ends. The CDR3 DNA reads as TGTGCCAGCAGCGCGCTCTCCTACGAGCAGTACTTC. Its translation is CASSALSYEQYF.

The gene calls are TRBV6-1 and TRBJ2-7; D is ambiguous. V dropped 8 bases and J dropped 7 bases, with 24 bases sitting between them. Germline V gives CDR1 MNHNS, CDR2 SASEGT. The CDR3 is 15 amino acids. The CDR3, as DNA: TGTGCCAGCTTCCTTTCTTCTAGGGTTCTGCGGGAGCAGTACTTC. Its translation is CASFLSSRVLREQYF.

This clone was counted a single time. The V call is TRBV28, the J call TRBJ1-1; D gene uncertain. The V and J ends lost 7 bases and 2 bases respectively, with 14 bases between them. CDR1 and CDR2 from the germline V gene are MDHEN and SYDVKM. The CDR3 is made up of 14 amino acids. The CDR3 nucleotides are TGTGCCAGCACCTCGGGTTACAGTAACACTGAAGCTTTCTTT. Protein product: CASTSGYSNTEAFF.

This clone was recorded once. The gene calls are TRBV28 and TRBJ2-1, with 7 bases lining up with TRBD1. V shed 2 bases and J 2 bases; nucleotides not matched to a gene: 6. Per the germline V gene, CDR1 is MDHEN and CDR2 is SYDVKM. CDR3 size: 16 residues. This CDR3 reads CASSLRTGGPYNEQFF. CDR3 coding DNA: TGTGCCAGCAGTTTAAGGACAGGAGGCCCCTACAATGAGCAGTTCTTC.

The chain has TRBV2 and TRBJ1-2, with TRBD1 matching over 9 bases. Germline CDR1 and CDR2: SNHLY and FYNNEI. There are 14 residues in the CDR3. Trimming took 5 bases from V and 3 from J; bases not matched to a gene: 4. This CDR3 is CASSWGQGHYGYTF. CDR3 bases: TGTGCCAGCAGTTGGGGACAGGGACACTATGGCTACACCTTC.

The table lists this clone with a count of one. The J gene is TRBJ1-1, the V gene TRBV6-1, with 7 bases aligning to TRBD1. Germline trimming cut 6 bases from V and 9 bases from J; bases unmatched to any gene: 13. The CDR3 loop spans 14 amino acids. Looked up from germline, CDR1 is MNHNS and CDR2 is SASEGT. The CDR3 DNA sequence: TGTGCCAGCAGGCAACCGTCGGGACAGTTGCAAGCTTTCTTT. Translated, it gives CASRQPSGQLQAFF.

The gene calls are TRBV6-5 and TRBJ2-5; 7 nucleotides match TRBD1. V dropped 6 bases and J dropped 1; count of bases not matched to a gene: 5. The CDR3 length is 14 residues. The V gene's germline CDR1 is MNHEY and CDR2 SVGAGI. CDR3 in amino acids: CASRTGTVQETQYF. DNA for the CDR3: TGTGCCAGCAGGACCGGGACAGTCCAAGAGACCCAGTACTTC.

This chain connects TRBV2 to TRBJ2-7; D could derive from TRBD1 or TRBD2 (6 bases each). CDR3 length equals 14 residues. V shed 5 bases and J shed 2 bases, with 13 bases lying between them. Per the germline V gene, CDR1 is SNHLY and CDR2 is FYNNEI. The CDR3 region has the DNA TGTGCCAGCAGTACGAGGGGGGAGGCCTACGAGCAGTACTTC. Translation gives CASSTRGEAYEQYF.